Below are 30 T cell receptor beta chains sequenced from a single sample in a study of blood T cell repertoires in COVID-19. Only in-frame clones appear in the TCRdb table, and some are missing; sequencing was by immunoSEQ multiplex PCR. The sample lists 100,000 to 150,000 clones; around 80% were seen once. Sequenced input: peripheral blood. These receptors were taken from a woman in her 50s with acute or convalescent COVID-19.

The chain couples TRBV27 to TRBJ2-5; no definite D call. Germline V CDR1 and CDR2: MNHEY, SMNVEV (reference sequence). This CDR3 contains 15 residues. The V gene lost 0 bases and the J gene lost 4 bases, with 12 bases spanning the gap. CDR3: CASSLSPRQRETQYF. The CDR3 nucleotides are TGTGCCAGCAGTTTATCGCCCCGGCAGCGAGAGACCCAGTACTTC.

This rearrangement joins TRBV28 to TRBJ2-1; weak D call: TRBD2 (6 bases). This CDR3 has 17 residues. The V end lost 2 bases, the J end lost 0 bases, and 14 bases lay between the germline ends. Germline CDR1 reads MDHEN; CDR2 reads SYDVKM. The DNA for the CDR3 is TGTGCCAGCAGTTTAAACATAGCGGTAAGCTCCTACAATGAGCAGTTCTTC. It is translated as CASSLNIAVSSYNEQFF. The full variable domain, rest sourced from reference TRBV28 and TRBJ2-1, is DVKVTQSSRYLVKRTGEKVFLECVQDMDHENMFWYRQDPGLGLRLIYFSYDVKMKEKGDIPEGYSVSREKKERFSLILESASTNQTSMYLCASSLNIAVSSYNEQFFGPGTRLTVL.

The genes are TRBV27 and TRBJ2-2; 7 bases map to TRBD2. Germline V gives CDR1 MNHEY, CDR2 SMNVEV (reference sequence). The CDR3 is 15 residues long. V trimming: 6 bases; J trimming: 4 bases; junction bases outside the gene matches: 8. CDR3 nucleotides: TGTGCCAGCAGAGGGGAGGGCGTCCGCACCGGGGAGCTGTTTTTT. Translated: CASRGEGVRTGELFF.

A few counts support this clone. This sequence joins TRBV2 and TRBJ2-5; 7 nucleotides align to TRBD1. V lost 3 bases, J lost 2 bases, and 3 bases stayed unmatched. Germline V gives CDR1 SNHLY, CDR2 FYNNEI. The CDR3 spans 14 residues. The CDR3 reads CASSDGTAQETQYF. In DNA, the CDR3 is TGTGCCAGCAGTGACGGGACAGCACAAGAGACCCAGTACTTC.

The chain couples TRBV10-3 to TRBJ1-1; possibly TRBD1 for D (5 bases). The V gene's germline CDR1 is ENHRY and CDR2 SYGVKD. V lost 4 bases to trimming and J lost 7 bases, with 10 bases between them. The CDR3 totals 12 residues. The CDR3 nucleotides are TGTGCCATCAGTGGGCAGGGTAGTGAAGCTTTCTTT. Its protein is CAISGQGSEAFF.

There are a few counts of this clone. The rearrangement uses TRBV19 and TRBJ1-1; D is uncertain. In germline, CDR1 is LNHDA, CDR2 SQIVND (reference sequence). The V and J ends lost 1 base and 8 bases respectively, with 8 bases between them. The length of the CDR3 is 12 residues. CDR3 coding DNA: TGTGCCAGTAGTATAGGAGGCAACGAAGCTTTCTTT. This sequence encodes CASSIGGNEAFF.

This chain joins TRBV10-2 and TRBJ2-2; no clear D gene. The CDR3 has 12 amino acids. Trimming took off 8 bases at V and 5 bases at J, with 9 bases between the two ends. Per the germline V gene, CDR1 is WSHSY and CDR2 is SAAADI. Here the CDR3 DNA reads TGCGCCAGCTTCCCAGGAACCGGGGAGCTGTTTTTT. Its translation: CASFPGTGELFF.

The rearrangement joins TRBV27 to TRBJ2-5; weak D call: TRBD1 (5 bases). The V end lost 9 bases, the J end lost 2 bases, and 19 bases lay between the germline ends. Germline-derived CDR1 and CDR2 are MNHEY and SMNVEV (reference sequence). The CDR3 runs to 15 residues. The CDR3 nucleotides are TGTGCCAGTGCACTCTCAGGGTTATCTCAAGAGACCCAGTACTTC. It specifies CASALSGLSQETQYF.

The chain recombines TRBV7-9 with TRBJ1-1, with D possibly being TRBD1 (5 bases). The germline V gene has CDR1 SEHNR and CDR2 FQNEAQ (reference sequence). The V end lost 5 bases, the J end lost 1 base, and 11 bases lay between the germline ends. The CDR3 runs 14 residues. The CDR3 loop reads CASSTQGSNTEAFF. The CDR3, as DNA: TGTGCCAGCAGCACCCAGGGATCGAACACTGAAGCTTTCTTT.

This clone was recorded once. This chain links TRBV3-1 (or the pseudogene TRBV3-2) with TRBJ1-2; unclear D gene. CDR3 length: 15 residues. V dropped 2 bases and J dropped 8 bases, with 18 bases sitting between them. Germline V gene sequence: CDR1 LGHDT, CDR2 YNNKEL (reference sequence). CDR3 sequence reads: CASSQSNVGSDGYTF. CDR3 bases: TGTGCCAGCAGCCAATCTAATGTAGGGAGCGACGGCTACACCTTC.

The chain joins TRBV28 to TRBJ1-4; no clear D gene. The CDR3 extends over 15 amino acids. CDR1 is MDHEN, CDR2 SYDVKM, per germline. Trimming shortened V by 5 bases and J by 0 bases, and 10 bases separated the two germline ends. In DNA, the CDR3 is TGTGCCAGCAGTGCCCGCCTAGCAACTAATGAAAAACTGTTTTTT. This codes for CASSARLATNEKLFF.

The chain couples TRBV14 to TRBJ1-1; TRBD1 is a possible D gene (5 bases). Germline values: CDR1 SGHDN, CDR2 FVKESK. Trimming pared 1 base from V and 3 bases from J, leaving 15 bases between. CDR3 length: 16 amino acids. For the CDR3, the DNA is TGTGCCAGCAGCCAAGTAAAAAACAGGTTTGACACTGAAGCTTTCTTT. Amino acids: CASSQVKNRFDTEAFF.

The genes are TRBV4-2 and TRBJ1-1; weak D call: TRBD1 (5 bases). The CDR3 runs 15 residues. CDR1 is LGHNA, CDR2 YNFKEQ, per germline. Trimming removed 1 base from V and 7 bases from J, with 16 bases in between. The chain's CDR3 is CASSQVPLDNFEAFF. CDR3 in DNA: TGTGCCAGCAGCCAAGTCCCGCTGGACAATTTTGAAGCTTTCTTT.

J is TRBJ2-1 and V is TRBV6-1; D is undetermined. CDR3 length: 11 residues. V dropped 1 base and J dropped 15 bases, with 10 bases sitting between them. Germline V gene sequence: CDR1 MNHNS, CDR2 SASEGT. The CDR3, as DNA: TGTGCCAGCAGTGAAGTGGTCAGTTGGTTCTTC. This sequence encodes CASSEVVSWFF.

The table lists this clone with a few counts. The chain links TRBV20-1 to TRBJ2-3, with 9 bases identical to TRBD2. The trim removed 3 bases at V and 3 bases at J, leaving 4 bases unmatched. The CDR3 has 14 residues. Germline CDR1 reads DFQATT; CDR2 reads SNEGSKA (reference sequence). CDR3 residues: CSASKGLATDTQYF. CDR3 coding DNA: TGCAGTGCTAGTAAGGGACTAGCTACAGATACGCAGTATTTT.

This sequence joins TRBV9 and TRBJ2-7; D is perhaps TRBD2 (6 bases). Germline V gene sequence: CDR1 SGDLS, CDR2 YYNGEE. V gave up 3 bases and J gave up 1 base, with 17 bases separating them. This CDR3 region has 16 residues. The CDR3 sequence: CASSARGDGLSYEQYF. DNA of the CDR3: TGTGCCAGCAGCGCCCGAGGGGACGGACTATCCTACGAGCAGTACTTC. The full variable domain, with the rest looked up from reference TRBV9 and TRBJ2-7, is DSGVTQTPKHLITATGQRVTLRCSPRSGDLSVYWYQQSLDQGLQFLIQYYNGEERAKGNILERFSAQQFPDLHSELNLSSLELGDSALYFCASSARGDGLSYEQYFGPGTRLTVT.

The J gene is TRBJ1-1, the V gene TRBV29-1; weak D call: TRBD1 (6 bases). From germline, CDR1 is SQVTM and CDR2 ANQGSEA. V lost 6 bases to trimming and J lost 0 bases, with 14 bases between them. The length of the CDR3 is 14 residues. The CDR3 loop reads CSVARGEMNTEAFF. The CDR3 nucleotides are TGCAGCGTCGCCAGGGGTGAGATGAACACTGAAGCTTTCTTT.

This chain connects TRBV3-1 (or the pseudogene TRBV3-2) to TRBJ2-7; 14 bases fit TRBD2. The CDR3 consists of 16 residues. After removal of 4 bases from V and 3 bases from J, the junction contained 5 bases not matched to a gene. Germline CDR1 reads LGHDT; CDR2 reads YNNKEL (reference sequence). The CDR3 region is CASSPSGTSGSYEQYF. The DNA for the CDR3 is TGTGCCAGCAGCCCCTCCGGGACTAGCGGGAGCTACGAGCAGTACTTC.

J is TRBJ1-2 and V is TRBV19; 8 positions agree with TRBD1. The CDR3 sequence is 14 residues long. Trimming cost V 4 bases and J 6 bases; bases outside gene matches: 7. Germline V gives CDR1 LNHDA, CDR2 SQIVND (reference sequence). The CDR3 DNA is TGTGCCAGTAGTACTAGGGACAGGAGGAATGGCTACACCTTC. Its translation: CASSTRDRRNGYTF. The entire variable domain, with the rest obtained from reference TRBV19 and TRBJ1-2, is as follows: DGGITQSPKYLFRKEGQNVTLSCEQNLNHDAMYWYRQDPGQGLRLIYYSQIVNDFQKGDIAEGYSVSREKKESFPLTVTSAQKNPTAFYLCASSTRDRRNGYTFGSGTRLTVV.

This clone was found once. The gene calls are TRBV19 and TRBJ1-2, with TRBD1 identical over 8 bases. The CDR3 is 14 residues long. Trimming removed 3 bases from V and 7 bases from J; junction bases left unmatched: 7. Germline CDR1 and CDR2: LNHDA and SQIVND (reference sequence). The CDR3 region is CASSISQGATGYTF. The CDR3 nucleotides read TGTGCCAGTAGTATCAGTCAGGGGGCGACTGGCTACACCTTC.

The count of this clone is one. The gene calls are TRBV9 and TRBJ2-5; 7 positions match TRBD2. Germline-derived CDR1 and CDR2 are SGDLS and YYNGEE. The trim removed 0 bases at V and 2 bases at J, leaving 1 base unmatched. The CDR3 sequence is 14 residues long. This chain's CDR3 is CASSVAGLQETQYF. The CDR3 region has the DNA TGTGCCAGCAGCGTAGCGGGACTACAAGAGACCCAGTACTTC.

This clone showed up just a few times. The rearrangement links TRBV7-2 to TRBJ1-1; D gene unclear. V lost 2 bases to trimming and J lost 2 bases, with 6 bases between them. CDR1 is SGHTA, CDR2 FQGNSA, per germline. The length of the CDR3 is 13 residues. CDR3 amino acids: CASSLTINTEAFF. In nucleotides, the CDR3 is TGTGCCAGCAGCTTAACAATAAACACTGAAGCTTTCTTT.

The V gene is TRBV7-9, the J gene TRBJ1-2, with 7 bases fitting TRBD1. Trimming at V came to 5 bases and at J to 4 bases, leaving 7 bases not matched to a gene. CDR1 is SEHNR and CDR2 is FQNEAQ in the germline V gene (reference sequence). CDR3 size: 14 residues. CDR3 sequence (DNA): TGTGCCAGCAGCCTAAGCAGGGGGGTCTATGGCTACACCTTC. As protein: CASSLSRGVYGYTF.

The rearrangement joins TRBV7-6 to TRBJ2-7; 8 bases agree with TRBD1. This CDR3 comprises 15 residues. The V gene end was trimmed by 5 bases and the J gene end by 4 bases; junction bases not matched to a gene: 10. Per the germline V gene, CDR1 is SGHVS and CDR2 is FNYEAQ. CDR3 coding DNA: TGTGCCAGCAGCCCAACCCAGGGGGCAGCATACGAGCAGTACTTC. It translates to CASSPTQGAAYEQYF.

The V call is TRBV5-1, the J call TRBJ1-5; D call uncertain. The CDR3 sequence is 13 residues long. The germline V and J ends were trimmed by 10 bases and 4 bases, with 15 bases remaining between them. Germline lookup yields CDR1 SGHRS and CDR2 YFSETQ. In DNA, the CDR3 is TGCGCCTGTCGGCAGGCAGCTAATCAGCCCCAGCATTTT. It yields the protein CACRQAANQPQHF.

This chain connects TRBV5-6 to TRBJ1-2, with D perhaps TRBD1 (6 bases). Germline values: CDR1 SGHDT, CDR2 YYEEEE. V was trimmed by 4 bases and J by 5 bases, leaving 15 bases between them. This CDR3 has 14 amino acids. Here the CDR3 reads CASSPIRGAYGYTF. The CDR3 nucleotides read TGTGCCAGCAGCCCCATACGGGGGGCGTATGGCTACACCTTC.

The chain joins TRBV5-5 to TRBJ2-5; TRBD2 might be the D (6 bases). The CDR3 covers 15 residues. V lost 4 bases to trimming and J lost 1 base, with 14 bases between them. The germline CDR1 and CDR2 sequences are SGHKS and YYEKEE (reference sequence). In DNA, the CDR3 is TGTGCCAGCAGCGACTTCAGCGGGTCCCAAGAGACCCAGTACTTC. It specifies CASSDFSGSQETQYF. The full variable domain, in which reference TRBV5-5 and TRBJ2-5 provide the parts outside the CDR3, is DAGVTQSPTHLIKTRGQQVTLRCSPISGHKSVSWYQQVLGQGPQFIFQYYEKEERGRGNFPDRFSARQFPNYSSELNVNALLLGDSALYLCASSDFSGSQETQYFGPGTRLLVL.

V is TRBV5-1 and J is TRBJ1-6, with TRBD1 identical over 8 bases. CDR1 SGHRS and CDR2 YFSETQ come from the germline V gene. J lost 6 bases, V lost 5 bases, and 7 bases had no gene match. This CDR3 comprises 15 residues. CDR3 nucleotides: TGCGCCAGCAGTTACGGGACAGGAATTAATTCACCCCTCCACTTT. It specifies CASSYGTGINSPLHF.

This clone has only a few counts. This chain uses TRBV4-1 with TRBJ1-4; 9 bases are shared with TRBD1. The V segment lost 2 bases and the J segment 6 bases; nucleotides outside the gene matches: 7. Germline loops: CDR1 MGHRA, CDR2 YSYEKL. This CDR3 is built from 16 residues. CDR3 sequence: CASSQPPTGGYEKLFF. CDR3 bases: TGCGCCAGCAGCCAACCCCCGACAGGGGGGTATGAAAAACTGTTTTTT.

This sequence joins TRBV28 and TRBJ2-1; 8 bases are shared with TRBD2. With V trimmed by 6 bases and J by 4 bases, 8 bases remained unmatched. The CDR3 is 15 residues long. In germline, CDR1 is MDHEN, CDR2 SYDVKM. Here the CDR3 reads CASSRSGGSYNEQFF. The CDR3 bases are TGTGCCAGCAGCCGAAGCGGGGGTTCTTACAATGAGCAGTTCTTC.